This record concerns one T cell receptor (beta chain) sequence. V shed 6 bases and J shed 3 bases, with 16 bases lying between them. The CDR3 covers 15 residues. The germline CDR1 and CDR2 sequences are MNHEY and SVGEGT. TCRdb re-called the 5' RACE reads with MiXCR, one entry per CDR3 protein. The sample yields about 95,000 distinct CDR3 sequences, approximately 8.9% seen once. The source of the sample is a study of spatial heterogeneity in lung cancer. About the study: The study consistently detected more beta-chain than alpha-chain sequences.

Noted time point: sample taken at primary tumor resection. Sequencing of whole RNA from tumor, nontumor lung or frozen PBMC involved no sorting. Sequences were derived from PBMCs, sampled at surgery. J is TRBJ2-3 and V is TRBV6-2 or TRBV6-3; no firm D call. The source of this sequence is a male donor with early-stage non-small cell lung cancer. The CDR3 DNA is TGTGCCAGCAGCTTTACCGATGCCTTTACAGATACGCAGTATTTT. This gives the protein CASSFTDAFTDTQYF.